This T cell receptor (beta chain) was captured in a study of blood T cell repertoires in COVID-19. CDR1 SGDLS and CDR2 YYNGEE come from the germline V gene. This CDR3 is built from 16 residues. Germline trimming cut 0 bases from V and 5 bases from J; bases unmatched to any gene: 5. Authors' processing steps: Amplification of reference gene primers was used by the study to estimate nucleated cell counts. Using immunoSEQ multiplex PCR, the repertoire was profiled, and TCRdb retains in-frame clones only, with some absent. V, J and clone size are taken as reported in that table, and D and trimming were inferred from the DNA itself. The sample consists of around 150,000 clones, 70% to 90% of them appearing once.

The chain employs TRBV9 and TRBJ2-5; 12 bases match TRBD2. The material sequenced was peripheral blood. The sequence was obtained from a woman aged 55-70 years with COVID-19, enrolled during active disease. CDR3 in DNA: TGTGCCAGCAGCGTAGGTGGACTAGCGGGATCGGAGACCCAGTACTTC. It translates to CASSVGGLAGSETQYF.